This TCR beta chain was sequenced for a study of cytomegalovirus exposure and HLA in healthy donors. General observations from the study: The study flagged around 150 TCR beta chains as cytomegalovirus-associated. In a later analysis, V- and J-gene trimming of beta chains associated with a DCLRE1C missense variant, replicated independently.

Primers: 60 Vbeta forward and 13 Jbeta reverse. Sequencing used immunoSEQ multiplex PCR; TCRdb keeps in-frame clones, though not all of them. The sample holds some 110,000 clones, over 9.5% seen once. The CDR3 runs 15 residues. The ends were cut back, 1 base at V and 8 bases at J, with 14 bases in the middle. The germline V gene encodes CDR1 MDHEN and CDR2 SYDVKM. In the case of this clone: Its specificity is unknown.

Sequencing was carried out using PBMCs. This TCR came from a man aged 40-49 years in good health and CMV-seropositive. The chain is built from TRBV28 and TRBJ1-4; D might be TRBD1 (5 bases). CDR3 sequence: CASSLLVQGGEKLFF. The CDR3 nucleotides are TGTGCCAGCAGTTTATTAGTCCAGGGTGGAGAAAAACTGTTTTTT.